In its sample, the clone carrying this T cell receptor beta chain was seen a few times. The antigen remains undetermined. V was pared by 5 bases and J by 4 bases, with 11 bases between. This CDR3 spans 13 amino acids. The germline CDR1 and CDR2 sequences are SGHTA and FQGTGA. Produced via immunoSEQ multiplex PCR; TCRdb's table is partial and in-frame only. Of about 2.4 million clones listed, over 85% were seen once; the top ten hold about 0.39%. This sample is drawn from a study of shared clonotypes between healthy human individuals. Turning to the study itself: Participating donors consisted of two women and a few men aged 18 to 49.

Whole-study findings and limits: Even with large depth, rarefaction showed that sorted-subset sequencing was incomplete.

The origin of this receptor is a man in his late teens or twenties in good health. Some clones in this sample may be carry-over from other donors' samples. Source material: naive CD4+ T cells from PBMCs. Subset noted: CD45RA+ positively selected. The rearrangement uses TRBV7-3 and TRBJ1-2; D call uncertain. This CDR3 reads CASSQRHGYGYTF. The CDR3 nucleotides read TGTGCCAGCAGCCAGCGACATGGCTATGGCTACACCTTC.